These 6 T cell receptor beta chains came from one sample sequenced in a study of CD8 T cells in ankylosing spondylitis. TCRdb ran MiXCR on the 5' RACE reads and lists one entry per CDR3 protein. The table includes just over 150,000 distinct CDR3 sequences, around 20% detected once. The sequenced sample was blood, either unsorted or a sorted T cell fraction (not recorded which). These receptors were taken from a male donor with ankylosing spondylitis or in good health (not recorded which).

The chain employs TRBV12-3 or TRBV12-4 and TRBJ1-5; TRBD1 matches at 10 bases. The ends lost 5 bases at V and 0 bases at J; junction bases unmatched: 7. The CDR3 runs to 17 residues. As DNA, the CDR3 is TGTGCCAGCAGTCGCCGGGACAGGGGCCGTAGCAATCAGCCCCAGCATTTT. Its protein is CASSRRDRGRSNQPQHF.

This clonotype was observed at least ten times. The CDR3 DNA is TGTGCCAGCAGGCAACCCTCCCCAAGCGGGAGGGGGTTTTTTAGCTCCTACAATGAGCAGTTCTTC. Its protein product is CASRQPSPSGRGFFSSYNEQFF. The chain employs TRBV25-1 and TRBJ2-1; 10 nucleotides line up with TRBD2. J was trimmed by 0 bases and V by 6 bases; bases with no gene match: 23. Germline-derived CDR1 and CDR2 are MGHDK and SYGVNS. The CDR3 has 22 amino acids.

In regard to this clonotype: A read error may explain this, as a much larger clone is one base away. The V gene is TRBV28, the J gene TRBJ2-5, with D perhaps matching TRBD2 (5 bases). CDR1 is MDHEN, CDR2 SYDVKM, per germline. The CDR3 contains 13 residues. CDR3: CASSFAFGETQNF. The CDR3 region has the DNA TGTGCCAGCAGTTTTGCCTTCGGGGAGACCCAGAACTTC.

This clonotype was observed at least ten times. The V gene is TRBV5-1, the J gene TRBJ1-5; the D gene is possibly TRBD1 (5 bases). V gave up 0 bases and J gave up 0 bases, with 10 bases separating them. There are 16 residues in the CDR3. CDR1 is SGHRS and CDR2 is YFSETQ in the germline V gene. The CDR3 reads CASSLGPGASNQPQHF. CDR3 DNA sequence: TGCGCCAGCAGCTTGGGACCCGGGGCTAGCAATCAGCCCCAGCATTTT.

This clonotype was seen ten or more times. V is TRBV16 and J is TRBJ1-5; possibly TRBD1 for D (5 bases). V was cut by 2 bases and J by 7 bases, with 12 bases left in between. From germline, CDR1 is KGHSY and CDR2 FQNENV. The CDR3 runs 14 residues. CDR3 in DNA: TGTGCCAGCAGCCAACAGGGTCGGAACCAGCCCCAGCATTTT. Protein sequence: CASSQQGRNQPQHF.

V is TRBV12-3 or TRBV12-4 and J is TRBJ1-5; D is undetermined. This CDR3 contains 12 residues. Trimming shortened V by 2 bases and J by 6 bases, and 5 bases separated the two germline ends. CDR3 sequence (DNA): TGTGCCAGCAGTTTAATCTTTCAGCCCCAGCATTTT. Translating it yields CASSLIFQPQHF.